What follows are 2 T cell receptor beta chains derived from one specimen sequenced in a study of blood T cell repertoires in COVID-19. Generated by immunoSEQ multiplex PCR, the TCRdb table keeps only in-frame clones and is missing some. The sample contains around 140,000 clones, around 72% of which appear only once. Source material: peripheral blood. The receptors originated from an older woman with acute or convalescent COVID-19.

This clone was seen just once. This sample also contains other DNA sequences that code for the same CDR3. V usage is TRBV30 and J usage is TRBJ2-3; 10 nucleotides align to TRBD2. Per the germline V gene, CDR1 is GTSNPN and CDR2 is SVGIG (reference sequence). The CDR3 totals 14 residues. Trimming cost V 3 bases and J 5 bases; bases outside gene matches: 5. Here the CDR3 reads CAWSLAGAIDTQYF. The CDR3 region has the DNA TGTGCCTGGAGCCTAGCGGGAGCGATAGATACGCAGTATTTT.

V and J are TRBV27 and TRBJ2-7; 12 bases align to TRBD2. The ends lost 3 bases at V and 7 bases at J; junction bases unmatched: 7. The CDR3 consists of 15 residues. Germline V gives CDR1 MNHEY, CDR2 SMNVEV (reference sequence). For the CDR3, the DNA is TGTGCCAGCAGTTTCCGACTAGCGGGAGCGGGGGAGCAGTACTTC. This sequence encodes CASSFRLAGAGEQYF.